These 16 T cell receptor beta chains were sequenced from one sample in a study of shared clonotypes between healthy human individuals. Data came from immunoSEQ multiplex PCR; TCRdb stores just in-frame clones and leaves some out. There are about 2.3 million clones in the sample; 85% to 95% occur only once, and approximately 0.41% lies in the top ten. The specimen was naive CD4+ T cells from PBMCs. The subset here: CD45RA+ positively selected. All receptors derive from a man aged 18 to 30 in good health. Some clones in this sample may be carry-over from other donors' samples.

For this clone: This same CDR3 is encoded by further DNA sequences in the sample. This sequence joins TRBV5-4 and TRBJ2-5; 9 nucleotides match TRBD2. V lost 2 bases, J lost 4 bases, and 0 bases stayed unmatched. Per the germline V gene, CDR1 is SGHNT and CDR2 is YYREEE (reference sequence). There are 13 residues in the CDR3. CDR3 bases: TGTGCCAGCAGCTTAGCGGGAGGAGAGACCCAGTACTTC. Its translation is CASSLAGGETQYF.

The chain is built from TRBV5-1 and TRBJ2-3, with D unresolved. In germline, CDR1 is SGHRS, CDR2 YFSETQ. The ends were cut back, 0 bases at V and 4 bases at J, with 15 bases in the middle. There are 16 residues in the CDR3. CDR3 DNA: TGCGCCAGCAGCTTGGTTGGGCCCCACGCACCAGATACGCAGTATTTT. Translated: CASSLVGPHAPDTQYF.

The chain carries TRBV9 and TRBJ2-3; the D call may be TRBD1 or TRBD2 (5 bases each). V gave up 0 bases and J gave up 6 bases, with 14 bases separating them. The CDR3 loop spans 15 amino acids. Germline loops: CDR1 SGDLS, CDR2 YYNGEE. In DNA, the CDR3 is TGTGCCAGCAGCGTAGCTGAGGGGTTTGCGGATACGCAGTATTTT. It codes for CASSVAEGFADTQYF.

This clone was detected a few times. This chain links TRBV7-9 with TRBJ2-2, with D possibly TRBD2 on 6 matching bases. This CDR3 contains 14 residues. CDR1 is SEHNR and CDR2 is FQNEAQ in the germline V gene (reference sequence). V lost 7 bases and J 4 bases, leaving 13 bases between the germline ends. CDR3 sequence (DNA): TGTGCCAGCACCTTCATAGCGGTCACCGGGGAGCTGTTTTTT. Translating gives CASTFIAVTGELFF.

The chain employs TRBV6-5 and TRBJ2-1, with no clear D. Germline lookup yields CDR1 MNHEY and CDR2 SVGAGI. The CDR3 sequence is 12 residues long. The V end lost 4 bases, the J end lost 7 bases, and 8 bases lay between the germline ends. In nucleotides, the CDR3 is TGTGCCAGCAGTTCCACGGGTAATGAGCAGTTCTTC. Its translation is CASSSTGNEQFF.

The chain employs TRBV6-5 and TRBJ2-3; 9 nucleotides agree with TRBD1. The V gene end was trimmed by 7 bases and the J gene end by 8 bases; junction bases not matched to a gene: 10. Germline V gene data show CDR1 as MNHEY and CDR2 as SVGAGI. This CDR3 is 14 amino acids long. The CDR3 loop reads CASNLGDRASTQYF. The CDR3 DNA reads as TGTGCCAGCAACCTCGGGGACAGGGCCAGTACGCAGTATTTT.

The chain employs TRBV27 and TRBJ2-5; no clear D. The CDR3 length is 13 residues. Germline-derived CDR1 and CDR2 are MNHEY and SMNVEV (reference sequence). V was shortened by 5 bases and J by 0 bases, with 7 bases between the two germline ends. This chain's CDR3 is CASSRKYQETQYF. The CDR3 nucleotides are TGTGCCAGCAGTAGGAAGTACCAAGAGACCCAGTACTTC.

The chain is built from TRBV28 and TRBJ2-3; D not certain. Looked up from germline, CDR1 is MDHEN and CDR2 is SYDVKM. V lost 7 bases and J 1 base, leaving 12 bases between the germline ends. CDR3 length: 14 residues. In DNA, the CDR3 is TGTGCCAGCACCGACGTCTGGGGCACAGATACGCAGTATTTT. Its translation: CASTDVWGTDTQYF. The whole variable domain, filled in from reference TRBV28 and TRBJ2-3, reads DVKVTQSSRYLVKRTGEKVFLECVQDMDHENMFWYRQDPGLGLRLIYFSYDVKMKEKGDIPEGYSVSREKKERFSLILESASTNQTSMYLCASTDVWGTDTQYFGPGTRLTVL.

V and J are TRBV19 and TRBJ1-4; possibly TRBD1 for D (6 bases). Germline assignment: CDR1 LNHDA and CDR2 SQIVND (reference sequence). This CDR3 region has 14 residues. The ends were cut back, 6 bases at V and 0 bases at J, with 8 bases in the middle. Here the CDR3 reads CASSHRATNEKLFF. In DNA, the CDR3 is TGTGCCAGTAGCCACAGGGCAACTAATGAAAAACTGTTTTTT.

The chain joins TRBV2 to TRBJ2-1, with D perhaps given as TRBD1 or TRBD2 (5 bases each). The CDR3 contains 13 residues. Trimming removed 9 bases at V and 4 bases at J, with 13 bases between. Germline CDR1 and CDR2: SNHLY and FYNNEI. The CDR3 spells CARGEQVYNEQFF. The CDR3 DNA reads as TGTGCCAGAGGGGAGCAGGTTTACAATGAGCAGTTCTTC. The full variable domain, with the rest looked up from reference TRBV2 and TRBJ2-1, is EPEVTQTPSHQVTQMGQEVILRCVPISNHLYFYWYRQILGQKVEFLVSFYNNEISEKSEIFDDQFSVERPDGSNFTLKIRSTKLEDSAMYFCARGEQVYNEQFFGPGTRLTVL.

Regarding this clone: This specimen includes other DNA sequences encoding the same CDR3. The V and J genes are TRBV7-9 and TRBJ2-5; TRBD2 agrees at 7 bases. Germline V gene data show CDR1 as SEHNR and CDR2 as FQNEAQ (reference sequence). J lost 7 bases, V lost 5 bases, and 4 bases had no gene match. The CDR3 extends over 12 amino acids. CDR3: CASSPSGGTQYF. The CDR3 coding sequence is TGTGCCAGCAGCCCCTCGGGGGGGACCCAGTACTTC. Drawing the rest from reference TRBV7-9 and TRBJ2-5, the complete variable domain is DTGVSQNPRHKITKRGQNVTFRCDPISEHNRLYWYRQTLGQGPEFLTYFQNEAQLEKSRLLSDRFSAERPKGSFSTLEIQRTEQGDSAMYLCASSPSGGTQYFGPGTRLLVL.

V usage is TRBV30 and J usage is TRBJ2-7; D unresolved. Trimming pared 8 bases from V and 3 bases from J, leaving 14 bases between. There are 12 residues in the CDR3. CDR1 and CDR2 (germline): GTSNPN, SVGIG (reference sequence). CDR3 bases: TGTGCCGCCACCCTTCGAGTCTACGAGCAGTACTTC. Amino acids: CAATLRVYEQYF.

V is TRBV18 and J is TRBJ1-4; no clear D gene. V shed 5 bases and J shed 3 bases, with 10 bases lying between them. This CDR3 spans 14 amino acids. Germline V gene data show CDR1 as KGHSH and CDR2 as LQKENI. The DNA of the CDR3 is TGTGCCAGCTCAGCCTCTCAAGCTAATGAAAAACTGTTTTTT. Protein: CASSASQANEKLFF.

V is TRBV10-3 and J is TRBJ2-3; 9 bases map to TRBD1. The germline CDR1 and CDR2 sequences are ENHRY and SYGVKD. The CDR3 is 15 amino acids. V shed 7 bases and J 2 bases; nucleotides not matched to a gene: 7. This CDR3 reads CAIKEGTGNTDTQYF. CDR3 sequence (DNA): TGTGCCATCAAAGAAGGGACAGGGAACACAGATACGCAGTATTTT.

V and J are TRBV27 and TRBJ2-7, with TRBD2 matching over 15 bases. Germline V gives CDR1 MNHEY, CDR2 SMNVEV (reference sequence). J was trimmed by 7 bases and V by 6 bases; bases with no gene match: 7. The CDR3 is 15 residues long. CDR3 residues: CASSRGLAGGVEQYF. In nucleotides, the CDR3 is TGTGCCAGCAGCCGCGGACTAGCGGGAGGGGTTGAGCAGTACTTC.

This chain connects TRBV28 to TRBJ1-1, with D unresolved. The germline V and J ends were trimmed by 8 bases and 1 base, with 11 bases remaining between them. In germline, CDR1 is MDHEN, CDR2 SYDVKM. The CDR3 sequence is 13 residues long. Here the CDR3 reads CASRKSANTEAFF. CDR3 coding DNA: TGTGCCAGCCGGAAATCAGCGAACACTGAAGCTTTCTTT.